This TCR beta chain was sequenced in a study of beta chain features in type 1 diabetes. Remarks on this clone: The antigen remains unidentified.

The authors reverse transcribed all of the isolated RNA, so sequencing captured expressed TCRB transcripts. TCRdb's copy holds only in-frame clones and misses some; the assay was immunoSEQ multiplex PCR. The sample includes roughly 150,000 clones, 6.5% to 8.5% of them seen just once. Study findings and constraints: Naive, central memory and Treg TCRB repertoires appeared more alike in patients than in healthy donors. Shorter TCRB CDR3s, moderately but significantly so, were found in Type 1 diabetes patients in all four CD4+ subsets. The study found fewer insertions and more deletions at VDJ junctions in type 1 diabetes patients.

The sequence derives from a woman aged 18-35 years with type 1 diabetes. Material: central memory CD4+ T cells from blood.

Here the CDR3 reads CASSRDLTYEQYF. The CDR3 nucleotides read TGTGCCAGCAGTCGGGACTTAACCTACGAGCAGTACTTC. The rearrangement joins TRBV6-1 to TRBJ2-7; the D gene is possibly TRBD2 (6 bases). This CDR3 region has 13 residues. V lost 5 bases and J lost 2, with 10 bases in between. From germline, CDR1 is MNHNS and CDR2 SASEGT.